Below are 10 T cell receptor beta chains sequenced from a single sample in a study of CD8+CD57+ T cells in acquired aplastic anemia. According to the study, genomic DNA was the template for TCR beta VDJ and CDR3 profiling. TCRdb reprocessed the reads with MiXCR, giving one entry per CDR3 protein. Among roughly 200,000 distinct CDR3 sequences listed, 61% were seen once. The specimen sequenced was sorted CD4+, CD8+, or CD8+CD57+ T cells (not recorded which) from PBMCs. The receptor set was obtained from a human donor in good health.

To note about this clonotype: The junction does not match germline at one end; this may be a read error. The chain recombines TRBV10-3 with TRBJ1-3, with D possibly TRBD1 on 5 matching bases. This CDR3 spans 14 amino acids. Germline V gene sequence: CDR1 ENHRY, CDR2 SYGVKD. The CDR3 region has the DNA TGTGCCAGCGGGGCGATGGGCTCTGGAACCACCATATATTTT. It encodes CASGAMGSGTTIYF.

The chain carries TRBV27 and TRBJ1-1, with a possible D match to TRBD1 (5 bases). The V end was cut by 3 bases, the J end by 10 bases, with 15 bases between. This CDR3 is built from 13 residues. Germline V gene data show CDR1 as MNHEY and CDR2 as SMNVEV (reference sequence). In DNA, the CDR3 is TGTGCCAGCAGTTTTGGGACCCACGTGGCAGCTTTCTTT. This gives the protein CASSFGTHVAAFF.

The genes are TRBV10-2 and TRBJ2-2, with unresolved D. This CDR3 is built from 13 residues. Germline V gene data show CDR1 as WSHSY and CDR2 as SAAADI. The V gene lost 3 bases and the J gene lost 6 bases, with 8 bases spanning the gap. The DNA for the CDR3 is TGCGCCAGCAGTGACTACGACCCCGGGGAGCTGTTTTTT. It is translated as CASSDYDPGELFF.

The chain uses TRBV29-1 and TRBJ1-3; D ambiguous. Germline CDR1 is SQVTM and CDR2 is ANQGSEA. The CDR3 spans 14 residues. Trimming stripped 7 bases from V and 3 bases from J, with 16 bases between. The CDR3 here is CSAIFSAVGNTIYF. The CDR3 DNA sequence: TGCAGCGCCATTTTCTCGGCGGTTGGAAACACCATATATTTT.

This chain links TRBV6-5 with TRBJ1-1; D gene unclear. V lost 0 bases and J 5 bases, leaving 13 bases between the germline ends. The length of the CDR3 is 15 residues. The germline V gene encodes CDR1 MNHEY and CDR2 SVGAGI. The CDR3 region has the DNA TGTGCCAGCAGTTACTCGACTCCGGGCGATACTGAAGCTTTCTTT. Translating it yields CASSYSTPGDTEAFF.

V usage is TRBV29-1 and J usage is TRBJ2-1, with D uncertain. The V gene lost 1 base and the J gene lost 7 bases, with 11 bases spanning the gap. CDR1 and CDR2 (germline): SQVTM, ANQGSEA. CDR3 size: 13 residues. CDR3 sequence: CSVEGQVRNEQFF. The CDR3 nucleotides are TGCAGCGTTGAAGGGCAAGTGAGGAATGAGCAGTTCTTC.

V and J are TRBV2 and TRBJ2-7; maybe TRBD1 (6 bases). V was shortened by 6 bases and J by 3 bases, with 15 bases between the two germline ends. CDR3 size: 14 residues. The V gene's germline CDR1 is SNHLY and CDR2 FYNNEI. The CDR3 nucleotides are TGTGCCAGCAGGGGAACAGGGTTTAGCTACGAGCAGTACTTC. Translating it yields CASRGTGFSYEQYF.

This clonotype was detected ten times or more. The chain links TRBV9 to TRBJ1-1, with 8 bases lining up with TRBD1. Germline V gene lookup returns CDR1 SGDLS and CDR2 YYNGEE. CDR3 size: 17 residues. Trimming at V came to 0 bases and at J to 3 bases, leaving 10 bases not matched to a gene. In DNA, the CDR3 is TGTGCCAGCAGCGTAGAGGGACAGGCCGGCTTGGACACTGAAGCTTTCTTT. It encodes CASSVEGQAGLDTEAFF.

This clonotype was seen many times. This chain connects TRBV27 to TRBJ1-6, with D possibly matching TRBD1 (6 bases). Germline lookup yields CDR1 MNHEY and CDR2 SMNVEV (reference sequence). The germline V and J ends were trimmed by 4 bases and 2 bases, with 12 bases remaining between them. This CDR3 has 16 amino acids. CDR3 nucleotide sequence: TGTGCCAGCAGTTCCCTCGGGGGCGCCTATAATTCACCCCTCCACTTT. Translating it yields CASSSLGGAYNSPLHF.

The chain combines TRBV6-4 with TRBJ2-6; TRBD1 matches at 11 bases. Unmatched junction bases numbered 4, after V lost 3 bases and J lost 0 bases. Germline assignment: CDR1 MRHNA and CDR2 SNTAGT. There are 18 residues in the CDR3. This CDR3 reads CASSDRGQGVSGANVLTF. CDR3 nucleotide sequence: TGTGCCAGCAGTGATAGGGGACAGGGGGTCTCTGGGGCCAACGTCCTGACTTTC.